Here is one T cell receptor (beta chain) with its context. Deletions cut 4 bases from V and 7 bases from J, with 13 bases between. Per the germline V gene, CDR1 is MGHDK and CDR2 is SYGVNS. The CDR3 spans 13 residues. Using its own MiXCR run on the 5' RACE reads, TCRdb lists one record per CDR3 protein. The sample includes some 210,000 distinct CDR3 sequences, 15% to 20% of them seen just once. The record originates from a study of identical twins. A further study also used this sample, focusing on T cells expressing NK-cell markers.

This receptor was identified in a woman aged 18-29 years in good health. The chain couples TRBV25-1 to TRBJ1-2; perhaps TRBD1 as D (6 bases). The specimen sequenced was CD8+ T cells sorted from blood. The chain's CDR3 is CASSVGGAAGYTF. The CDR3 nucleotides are TGTGCCAGCAGTGTGGGGGGGGCGGCTGGCTACACCTTC.